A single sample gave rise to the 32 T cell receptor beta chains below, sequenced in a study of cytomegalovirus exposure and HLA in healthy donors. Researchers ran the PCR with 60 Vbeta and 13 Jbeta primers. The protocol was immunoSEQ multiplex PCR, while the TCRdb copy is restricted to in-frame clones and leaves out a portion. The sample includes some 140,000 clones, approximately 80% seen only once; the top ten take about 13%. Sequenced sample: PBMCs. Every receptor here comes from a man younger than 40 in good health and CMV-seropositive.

The CDR3 DNA follows: TGTGCCAGTACTGACAGGGGCGATCAGCCCCAGCATTTT. Translating gives CASTDRGDQPQHF. The J gene is TRBJ1-5, the V gene TRBV2, with 8 nucleotides matching TRBD1. The CDR3 runs 13 residues. CDR1 and CDR2 (germline): SNHLY, FYNNEI. Losses at the gene ends were 9 bases for V and 5 bases for J; bases not matched to a gene: 6. The complete variable domain, with remaining parts taken from reference TRBV2 and TRBJ1-5, reads EPEVTQTPSHQVTQMGQEVILRCVPISNHLYFYWYRQILGQKVEFLVSFYNNEISEKSEIFDDQFSVERPDGSNFTLKIRSTKLEDSAMYFCASTDRGDQPQHFGDGTRLSIL.

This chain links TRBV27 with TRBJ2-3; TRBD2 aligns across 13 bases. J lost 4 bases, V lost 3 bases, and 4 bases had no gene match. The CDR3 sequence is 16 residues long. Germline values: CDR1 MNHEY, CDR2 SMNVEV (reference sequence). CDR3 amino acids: CASSFGTSGVSDTQYF. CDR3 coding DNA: TGTGCCAGCAGTTTCGGGACTAGCGGGGTCTCAGATACGCAGTATTTT.

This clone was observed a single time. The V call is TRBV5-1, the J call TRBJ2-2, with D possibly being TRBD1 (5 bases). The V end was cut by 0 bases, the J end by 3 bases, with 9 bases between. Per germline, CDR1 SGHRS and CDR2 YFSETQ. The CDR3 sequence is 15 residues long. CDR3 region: CASSLARAHTGELFF. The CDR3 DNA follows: TGCGCCAGCAGCTTGGCCAGGGCCCACACCGGGGAGCTGTTTTTT.

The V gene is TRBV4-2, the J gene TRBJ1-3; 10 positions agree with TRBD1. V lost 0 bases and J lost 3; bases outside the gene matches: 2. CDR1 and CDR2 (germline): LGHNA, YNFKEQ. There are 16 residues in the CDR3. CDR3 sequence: CASSQETGGGGNTIYF. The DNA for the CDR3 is TGTGCCAGCAGCCAAGAGACAGGGGGCGGTGGAAACACCATATATTTT.

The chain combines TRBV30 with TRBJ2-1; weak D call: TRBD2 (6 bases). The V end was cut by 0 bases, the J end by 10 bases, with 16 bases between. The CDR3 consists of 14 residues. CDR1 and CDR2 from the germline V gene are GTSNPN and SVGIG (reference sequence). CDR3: CAWSVRDSHGEQFF. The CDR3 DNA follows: TGTGCCTGGAGTGTACGGGACTCCCATGGGGAGCAGTTCTTC.

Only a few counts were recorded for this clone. In DNA, the CDR3 is TGTGCCTGGAGTGTAGCAGGGTTTCAGCCCCAGCATTTT. Encoded protein: CAWSVAGFQPQHF. The chain employs TRBV30 and TRBJ1-5, with D possibly TRBD1 on 5 matching bases. This CDR3 has 13 residues. The germline CDR1 and CDR2 sequences are GTSNPN and SVGIG (reference sequence). The V and J ends lost 0 bases and 6 bases respectively, with 9 bases between them.

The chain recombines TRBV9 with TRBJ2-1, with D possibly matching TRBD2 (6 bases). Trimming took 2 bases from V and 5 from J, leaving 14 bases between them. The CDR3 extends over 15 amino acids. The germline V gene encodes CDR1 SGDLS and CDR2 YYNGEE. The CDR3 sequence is CASSVGGNQNNEQFF. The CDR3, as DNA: TGTGCCAGCAGCGTGGGGGGAAATCAGAACAATGAGCAGTTCTTC.

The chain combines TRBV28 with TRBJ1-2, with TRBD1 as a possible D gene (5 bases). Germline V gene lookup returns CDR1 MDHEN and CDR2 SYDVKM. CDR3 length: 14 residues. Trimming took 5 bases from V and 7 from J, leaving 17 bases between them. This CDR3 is CASSVPSRVFGYTF. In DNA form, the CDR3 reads TGTGCCAGCAGTGTACCCTCCAGGGTTTTTGGCTACACCTTC.

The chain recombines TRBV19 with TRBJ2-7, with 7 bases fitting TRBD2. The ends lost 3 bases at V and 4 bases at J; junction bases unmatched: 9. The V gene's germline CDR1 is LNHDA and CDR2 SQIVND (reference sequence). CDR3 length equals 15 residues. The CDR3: CASSIGGRGSYEQYF. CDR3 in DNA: TGTGCCAGTAGTATCGGCGGGAGAGGTTCGTACGAGCAGTACTTC.

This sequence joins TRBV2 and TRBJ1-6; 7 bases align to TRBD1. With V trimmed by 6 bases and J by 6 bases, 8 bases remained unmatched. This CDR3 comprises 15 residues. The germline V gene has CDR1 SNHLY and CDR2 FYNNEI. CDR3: CASSAQGLVNSPLHF. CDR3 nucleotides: TGTGCCAGCAGCGCACAGGGGTTGGTTAATTCACCCCTCCACTTT.

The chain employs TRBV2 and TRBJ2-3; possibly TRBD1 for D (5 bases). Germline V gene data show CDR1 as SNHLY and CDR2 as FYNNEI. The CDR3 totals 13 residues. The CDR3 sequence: CATEQGTTDTQYF. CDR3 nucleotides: TGTGCGACGGAGCAGGGTACCACAGATACGCAGTATTTT.

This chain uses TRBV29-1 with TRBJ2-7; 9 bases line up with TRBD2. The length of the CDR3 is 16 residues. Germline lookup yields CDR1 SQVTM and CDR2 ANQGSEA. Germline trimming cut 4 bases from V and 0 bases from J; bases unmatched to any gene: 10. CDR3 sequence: CSVAKAGGYRSYEQYF. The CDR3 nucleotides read TGCAGCGTTGCGAAGGCGGGAGGGTATCGCTCCTACGAGCAGTACTTC.

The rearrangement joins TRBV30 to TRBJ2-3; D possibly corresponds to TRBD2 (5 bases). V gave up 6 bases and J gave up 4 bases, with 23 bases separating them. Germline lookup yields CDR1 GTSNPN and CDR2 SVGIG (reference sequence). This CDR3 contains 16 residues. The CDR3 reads CACTLNFEGQADTQYF. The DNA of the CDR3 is TGTGCCTGTACGCTTAACTTCGAGGGTCAAGCAGATACGCAGTATTTT. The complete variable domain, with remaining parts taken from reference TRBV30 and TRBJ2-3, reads SQTIHQWPATLVQPVGSPLSLECTVEGTSNPNLYWYRQAAGRGLQLLFYSVGIGQISSEVPQNLSASRPQDRQFILSSKKLLLSDSGFYLCACTLNFEGQADTQYFGPGTRLTVL.

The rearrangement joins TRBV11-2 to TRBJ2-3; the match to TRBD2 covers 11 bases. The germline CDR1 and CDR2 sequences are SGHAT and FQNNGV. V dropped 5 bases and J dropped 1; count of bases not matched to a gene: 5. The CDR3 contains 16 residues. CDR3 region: CASSTRLAGRTDTQYF. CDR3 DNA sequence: TGTGCCAGCAGCACCAGACTAGCGGGGCGCACAGATACGCAGTATTTT.

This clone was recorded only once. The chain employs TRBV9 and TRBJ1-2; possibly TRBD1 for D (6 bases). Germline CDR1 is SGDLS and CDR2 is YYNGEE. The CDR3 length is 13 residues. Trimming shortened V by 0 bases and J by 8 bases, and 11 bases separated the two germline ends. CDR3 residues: CASSVAGAWGYTF. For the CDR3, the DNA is TGTGCCAGCAGCGTAGCAGGGGCTTGGGGCTACACCTTC.

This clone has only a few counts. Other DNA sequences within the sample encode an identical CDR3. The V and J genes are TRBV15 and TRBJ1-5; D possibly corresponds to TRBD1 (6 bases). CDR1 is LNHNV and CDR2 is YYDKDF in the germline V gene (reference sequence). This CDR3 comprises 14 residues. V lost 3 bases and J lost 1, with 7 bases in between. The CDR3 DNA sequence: TGTGCCACCAGCAGGGACAGCAGCAATCAGCCCCAGCATTTT. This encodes CATSRDSSNQPQHF. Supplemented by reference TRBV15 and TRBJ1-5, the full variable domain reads DAMVIQNPRYQVTQFGKPVTLSCSQTLNHNVMYWYQQKSSQAPKLLFHYYDKDFNNEADTPDNFQSRRPNTSFCFLDIRSPGLGDTAMYLCATSRDSSNQPQHFGDGTRLSIL.

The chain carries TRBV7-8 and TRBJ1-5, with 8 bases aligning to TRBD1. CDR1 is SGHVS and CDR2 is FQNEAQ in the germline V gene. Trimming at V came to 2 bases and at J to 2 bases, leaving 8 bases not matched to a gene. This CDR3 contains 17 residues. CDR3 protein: CASSLRQGIWGNQPQHF. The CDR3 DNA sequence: TGTGCCAGCAGCTTAAGACAGGGGATTTGGGGCAATCAGCCCCAGCATTTT.

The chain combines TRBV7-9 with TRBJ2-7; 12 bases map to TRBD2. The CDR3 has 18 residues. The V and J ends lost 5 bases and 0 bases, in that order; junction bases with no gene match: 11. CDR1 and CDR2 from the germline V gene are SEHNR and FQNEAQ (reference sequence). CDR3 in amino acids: CASSPRGLAGLSSYEQYF. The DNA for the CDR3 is TGTGCCAGCAGCCCTAGGGGACTAGCGGGTCTGAGCTCCTACGAGCAGTACTTC.

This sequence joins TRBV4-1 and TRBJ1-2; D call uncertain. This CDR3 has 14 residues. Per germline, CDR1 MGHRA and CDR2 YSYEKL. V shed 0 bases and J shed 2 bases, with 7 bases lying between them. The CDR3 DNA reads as TGCGCCAGCAGCCAAGATCCTACCAACTATGGCTACACCTTC. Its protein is CASSQDPTNYGYTF.

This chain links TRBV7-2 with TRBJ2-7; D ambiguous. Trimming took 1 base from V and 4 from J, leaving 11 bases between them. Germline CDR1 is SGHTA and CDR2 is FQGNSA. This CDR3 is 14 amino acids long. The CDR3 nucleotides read TGTGCCAGCAGCTTAGGAAGTCAGGTGTACGAGCAGTACTTC. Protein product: CASSLGSQVYEQYF.

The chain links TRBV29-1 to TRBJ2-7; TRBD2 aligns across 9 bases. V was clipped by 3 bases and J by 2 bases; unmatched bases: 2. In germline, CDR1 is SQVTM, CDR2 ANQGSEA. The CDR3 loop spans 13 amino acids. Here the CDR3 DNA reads TGCAGCGTTGAGATAGCGGGAGCCTACGAGCAGTACTTC. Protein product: CSVEIAGAYEQYF.

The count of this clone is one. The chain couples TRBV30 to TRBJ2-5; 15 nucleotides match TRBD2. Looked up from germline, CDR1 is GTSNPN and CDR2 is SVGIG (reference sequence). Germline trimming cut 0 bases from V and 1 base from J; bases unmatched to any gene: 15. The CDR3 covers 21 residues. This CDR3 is CAWSVRAAGLAGGPIQETQYF. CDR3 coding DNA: TGTGCCTGGAGTGTACGTGCGGCGGGACTAGCGGGAGGACCTATCCAAGAGACCCAGTACTTC. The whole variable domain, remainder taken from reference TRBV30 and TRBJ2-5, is SQTIHQWPATLVQPVGSPLSLECTVEGTSNPNLYWYRQAAGRGLQLLFYSVGIGQISSEVPQNLSASRPQDRQFILSSKKLLLSDSGFYLCAWSVRAAGLAGGPIQETQYFGPGTRLLVL.

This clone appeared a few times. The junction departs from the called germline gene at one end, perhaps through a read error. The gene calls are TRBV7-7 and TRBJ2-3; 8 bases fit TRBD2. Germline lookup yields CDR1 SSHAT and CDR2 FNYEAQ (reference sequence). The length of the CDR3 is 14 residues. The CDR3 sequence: CASSSGLAGDTQYF. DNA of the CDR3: TGTGCTAGCAGCTCAGGACTAGCCGGAGATACGCAGTATTTT. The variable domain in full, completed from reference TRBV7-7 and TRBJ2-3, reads GAGVSQSPRYKVTKRGQDVTLRCDPISSHATLYWYQQALGQGPEFLTYFNYEAQPDKSGLPSDRFSAERPEGSISTLTIQRTEQRDSAMYRCASSSGLAGDTQYFGPGTRLTVL.

CDR3 amino acids: CASSPVAPGAKNIQYF. CDR3 bases: TGTGCCAGCTCACCAGTGGCACCGGGAGCCAAAAACATTCAGTACTTC. This rearrangement joins TRBV18 to TRBJ2-4; no definite D call. The V gene lost 2 bases and the J gene lost 0 bases, with 11 bases spanning the gap. CDR3 length equals 16 residues. Germline V gene lookup returns CDR1 KGHSH and CDR2 LQKENI.

The CDR3 loop reads CATSRDRGNYGYTF. CDR3 nucleotides: TGTGCCACCAGCAGGGACAGGGGTAACTATGGCTACACCTTC. V and J are TRBV15 and TRBJ1-2, with 9 positions matching TRBD1. CDR3 length equals 14 residues. With 3 bases clipped from V and 1 base from J, the junction kept 0 bases outside the gene matches. Looked up from germline, CDR1 is LNHNV and CDR2 is YYDKDF (reference sequence).

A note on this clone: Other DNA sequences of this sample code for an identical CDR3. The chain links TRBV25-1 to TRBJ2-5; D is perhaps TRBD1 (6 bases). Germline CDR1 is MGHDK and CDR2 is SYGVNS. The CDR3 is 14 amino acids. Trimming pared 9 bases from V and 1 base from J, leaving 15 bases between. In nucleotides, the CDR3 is TGTGCCAGTAGCCGCTCGGACAGCCAAGAGACCCAGTACTTC. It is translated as CASSRSDSQETQYF.

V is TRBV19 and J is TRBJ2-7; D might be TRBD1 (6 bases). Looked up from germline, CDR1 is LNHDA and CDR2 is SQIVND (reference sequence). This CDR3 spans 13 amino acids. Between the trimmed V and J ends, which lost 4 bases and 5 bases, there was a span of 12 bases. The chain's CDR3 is CASSTSQGNEQYF. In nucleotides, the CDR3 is TGTGCCAGTAGTACCTCACAGGGAAACGAGCAGTACTTC.

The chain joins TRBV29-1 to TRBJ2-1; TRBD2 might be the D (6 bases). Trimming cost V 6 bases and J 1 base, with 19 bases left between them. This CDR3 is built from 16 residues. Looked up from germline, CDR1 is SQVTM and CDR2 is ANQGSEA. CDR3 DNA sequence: TGCAGCGTCCCCAGGAACCGGGACTCTTCCTACAATGAGCAGTTCTTC. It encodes CSVPRNRDSSYNEQFF.

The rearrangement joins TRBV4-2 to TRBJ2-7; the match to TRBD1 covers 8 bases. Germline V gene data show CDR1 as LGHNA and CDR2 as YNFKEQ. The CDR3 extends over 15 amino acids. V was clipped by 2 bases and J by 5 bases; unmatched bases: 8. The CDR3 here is CASSQYLTGVNEQYF. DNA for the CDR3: TGTGCCAGCAGCCAATATCTGACAGGGGTAAACGAGCAGTACTTC.

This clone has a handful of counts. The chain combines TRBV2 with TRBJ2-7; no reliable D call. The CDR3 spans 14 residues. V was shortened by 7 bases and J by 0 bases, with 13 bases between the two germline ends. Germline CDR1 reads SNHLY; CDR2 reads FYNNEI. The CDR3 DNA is TGTGCCAGCATGGTGAGGCAGAGCTCCTACGAGCAGTACTTC. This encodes CASMVRQSSYEQYF.

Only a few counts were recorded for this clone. The CDR3 nucleotides read TGTGCCAGCAGCTTGAGTTCAGGGAGGGAAGAAGCTTTCTTT. Amino acids: CASSLSSGREEAFF. The chain employs TRBV5-4 and TRBJ1-1, with a tentative D call TRBD1 (5 bases). V was clipped by 1 base and J by 8 bases, with 15 bases between them. This CDR3 is 14 amino acids long. CDR1 and CDR2 (germline): SGHNT, YYREEE (reference sequence).

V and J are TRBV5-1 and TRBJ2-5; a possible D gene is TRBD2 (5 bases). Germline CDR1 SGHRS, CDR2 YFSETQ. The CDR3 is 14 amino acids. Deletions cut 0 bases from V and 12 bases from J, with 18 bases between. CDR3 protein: CASSLDQASRKEYF. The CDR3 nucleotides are TGCGCCAGCAGCTTGGATCAGGCTAGCCGGAAGGAGTACTTC.